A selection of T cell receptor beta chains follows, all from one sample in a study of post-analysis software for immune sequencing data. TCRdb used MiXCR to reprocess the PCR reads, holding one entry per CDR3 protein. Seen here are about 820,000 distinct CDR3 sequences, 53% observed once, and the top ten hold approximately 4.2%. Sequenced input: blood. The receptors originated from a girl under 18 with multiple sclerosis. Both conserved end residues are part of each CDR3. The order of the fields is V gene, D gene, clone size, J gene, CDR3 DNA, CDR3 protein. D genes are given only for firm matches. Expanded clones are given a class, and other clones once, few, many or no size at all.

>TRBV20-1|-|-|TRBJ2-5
TGCAGTGCTAGAGATTCCCTCCGGAGTCGGGAGACCCAGTACTTC
CSARDSLRSRETQYF
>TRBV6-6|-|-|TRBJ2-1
TGTGCCAGCAGTTACTCGGTCCTGCAGTTCTTC
CASSYSVLQFF
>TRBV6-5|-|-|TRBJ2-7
TGTGCCAGCAGTTACAGGGAGAAGCAGTACTTC
CASSYREKQYF
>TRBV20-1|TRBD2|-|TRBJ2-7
TGCAGTGCTAGAGGGACTAGCGGGAGCGCCGAGCAGTACTTC
CSARGTSGSAEQYF
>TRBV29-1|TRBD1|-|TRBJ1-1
TGCAGCGTTGAATTGGGACAGGGGCGAGGCACTGAAGCTTTCTTT
CSVELGQGRGTEAFF
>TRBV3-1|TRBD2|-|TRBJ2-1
TGTGCCAGCAGCCAAGATAGGTTCCGGGAGGGCCCCAATGAGCAGTTCTTC
CASSQDRFREGPNEQFF
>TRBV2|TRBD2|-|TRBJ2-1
TGTGCCAGCTTCCCACCCTTCTTAGCGGGGGTGAATGAGCAGTTCTTC
CASFPPFLAGVNEQFF
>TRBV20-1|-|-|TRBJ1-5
TGCAGTGCCCAACTCCCGGGAAGGGCCCAGCCCCAGCATTTT
CSAQLPGRAQPQHF
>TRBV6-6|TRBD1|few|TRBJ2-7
TGTGCCAGCACGACAGGGGAGATCTACGAGCAGTACTTC
CASTTGEIYEQYF
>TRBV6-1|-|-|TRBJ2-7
TGTGCCAGCAGTGAAGCTCCTTTAAAGCAGTACTTC
CASSEAPLKQYF
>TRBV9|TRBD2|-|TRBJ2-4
TGTGCCAGCAGCCTTAACCCGGGGGGGGCCAAAAACATTCAGTACTTC
CASSLNPGGAKNIQYF
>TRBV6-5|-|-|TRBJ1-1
TGTGCCAGCAGTTACGCCGAGAGAGGCTCGGAAGCTTTCTTT
CASSYAERGSEAFF
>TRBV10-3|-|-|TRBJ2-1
TGTGCCATCAGTGAGGTGGGGACAGCACCCGGGACTATCGACAATGAGCAGTTCTTC
CAISEVGTAPGTIDNEQFF
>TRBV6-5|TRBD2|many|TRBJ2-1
TGTGCCAGCAGTTACTCGGGACTAGCGAACAATGAGCAGTTCTTC
CASSYSGLANNEQFF
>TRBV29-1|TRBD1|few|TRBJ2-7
TGCAGCGTGCTCCGGGACAGGGGGCCCTACGAGCAGTACTTC
CSVLRDRGPYEQYF
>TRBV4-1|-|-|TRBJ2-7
TGCGCCAGCAGCCAGGAGGGAGCGTACGAGCAGTACTTC
CASSQEGAYEQYF